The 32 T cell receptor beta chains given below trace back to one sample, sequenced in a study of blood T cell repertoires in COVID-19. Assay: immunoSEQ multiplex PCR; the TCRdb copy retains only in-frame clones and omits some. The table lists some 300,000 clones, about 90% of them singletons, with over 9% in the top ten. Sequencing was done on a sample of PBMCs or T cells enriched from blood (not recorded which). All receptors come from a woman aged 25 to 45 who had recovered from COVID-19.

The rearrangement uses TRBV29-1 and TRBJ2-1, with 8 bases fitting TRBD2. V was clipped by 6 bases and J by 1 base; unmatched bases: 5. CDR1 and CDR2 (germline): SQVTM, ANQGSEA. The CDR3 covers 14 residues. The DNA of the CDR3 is TGCAGCGTCCAACTAGCGGAATCCTACAATGAGCAGTTCTTC. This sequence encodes CSVQLAESYNEQFF.

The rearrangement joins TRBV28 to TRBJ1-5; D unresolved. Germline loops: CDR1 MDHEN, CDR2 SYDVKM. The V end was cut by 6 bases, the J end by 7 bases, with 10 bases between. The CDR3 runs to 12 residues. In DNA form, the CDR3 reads TGTGCCAGCAGGATCCGGGAGCAGCCCCAGCATTTT. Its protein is CASRIREQPQHF.

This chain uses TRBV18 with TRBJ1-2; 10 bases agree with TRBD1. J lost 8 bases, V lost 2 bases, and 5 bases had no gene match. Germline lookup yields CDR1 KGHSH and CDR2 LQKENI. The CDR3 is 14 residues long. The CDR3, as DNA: TGTGCCAGCTCACCAGGACAGGGGGTGGTCGGCTACACCTTC. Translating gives CASSPGQGVVGYTF. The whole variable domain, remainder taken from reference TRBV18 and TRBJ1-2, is NAGVMQNPRHLVRRRGQEARLRCSPMKGHSHVYWYRQLPEEGLKFMVYLQKENIIDESGMPKERFSAEFPKEGPSILRIQQVVRGDSAAYFCASSPGQGVVGYTFGSGTRLTVV.

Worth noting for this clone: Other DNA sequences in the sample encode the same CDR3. CDR3 in amino acids: CASLTGNTEAFF. For the CDR3, the DNA is TGTGCCAGCTTGACAGGGAACACTGAAGCTTTCTTT. The V gene is TRBV19, the J gene TRBJ1-1; a weak D match, TRBD1 (6 bases). Germline V lookup: CDR1 LNHDA, CDR2 SQIVND (reference sequence). V shed 9 bases and J shed 1 base, with 9 bases lying between them. The CDR3 covers 12 residues. The variable domain in full, completed from reference TRBV19 and TRBJ1-1, reads DGGITQSPKYLFRKEGQNVTLSCEQNLNHDAMYWYRQDPGQGLRLIYYSQIVNDFQKGDIAEGYSVSREKKESFPLTVTSAQKNPTAFYLCASLTGNTEAFFGQGTRLTVV.

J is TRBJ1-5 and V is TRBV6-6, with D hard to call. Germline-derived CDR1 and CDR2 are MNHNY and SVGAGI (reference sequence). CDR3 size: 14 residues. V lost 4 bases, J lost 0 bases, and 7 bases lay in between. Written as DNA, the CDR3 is TGTGCCAGCAGTTTTGGAGATAGCAATCAGCCCCAGCATTTT. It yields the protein CASSFGDSNQPQHF.

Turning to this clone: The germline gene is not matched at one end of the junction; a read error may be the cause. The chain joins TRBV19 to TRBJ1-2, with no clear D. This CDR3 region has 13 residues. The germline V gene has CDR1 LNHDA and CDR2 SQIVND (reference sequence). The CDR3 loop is CASSPQRAQFSSF. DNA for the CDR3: TGTGCCAGTAGTCCCCAGAGGGCACAGTTTTCCTCCTTC. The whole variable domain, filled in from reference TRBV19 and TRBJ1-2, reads DGGITQSPKYLFRKEGQNVTLSCEQNLNHDAMYWYRQDPGQGLRLIYYSQIVNDFQKGDIAEGYSVSREKKESFPLTVTSAQKNPTAFYLCASSPQRAQFSSFGSGTRLTVV.

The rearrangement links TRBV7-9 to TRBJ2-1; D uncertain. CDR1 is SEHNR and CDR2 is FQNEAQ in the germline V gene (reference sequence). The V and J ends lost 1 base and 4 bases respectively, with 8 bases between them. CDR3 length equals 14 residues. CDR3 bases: TGTGCCAGCAGCTTAGAGAGTCATTACAATGAGCAGTTCTTC. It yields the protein CASSLESHYNEQFF.

The CDR3 loop is CASSPTGLVGAFF. The CDR3 bases are TGTGCCAGCAGCCCGACCGGGTTGGTAGGAGCTTTCTTT. The J gene is TRBJ1-1, the V gene TRBV14, with no clear D. CDR1 and CDR2 (germline): SGHDN, FVKESK. The CDR3 totals 13 residues. Trimming shortened V by 4 bases and J by 10 bases, and 16 bases separated the two germline ends.

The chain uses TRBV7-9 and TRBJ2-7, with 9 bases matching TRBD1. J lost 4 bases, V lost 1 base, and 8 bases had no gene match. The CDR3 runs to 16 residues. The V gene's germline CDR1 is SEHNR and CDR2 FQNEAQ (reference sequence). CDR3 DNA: TGTGCCAGCAGCTTAGATTACAGGGGGCCAAATTACGAGCAGTACTTC. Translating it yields CASSLDYRGPNYEQYF. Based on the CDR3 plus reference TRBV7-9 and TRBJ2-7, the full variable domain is DTGVSQNPRHKITKRGQNVTFRCDPISEHNRLYWYRQTLGQGPEFLTYFQNEAQLEKSRLLSDRFSAERPKGSFSTLEIQRTEQGDSAMYLCASSLDYRGPNYEQYFGPGTRLTVT.

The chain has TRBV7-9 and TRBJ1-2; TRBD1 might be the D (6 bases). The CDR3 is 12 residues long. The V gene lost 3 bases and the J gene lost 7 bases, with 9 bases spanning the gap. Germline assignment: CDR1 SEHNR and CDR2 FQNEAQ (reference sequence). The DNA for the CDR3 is TGTGCCAGCAGCTTCGCAGGGGCTGGCTACACCTTC. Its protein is CASSFAGAGYTF.

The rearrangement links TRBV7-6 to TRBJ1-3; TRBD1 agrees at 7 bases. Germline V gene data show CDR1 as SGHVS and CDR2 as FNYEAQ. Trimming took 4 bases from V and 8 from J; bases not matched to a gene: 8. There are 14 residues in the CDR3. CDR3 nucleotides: TGTGCCAGCAGCTGGGGGACAGTTGGGGACACCATATATTTT. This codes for CASSWGTVGDTIYF.

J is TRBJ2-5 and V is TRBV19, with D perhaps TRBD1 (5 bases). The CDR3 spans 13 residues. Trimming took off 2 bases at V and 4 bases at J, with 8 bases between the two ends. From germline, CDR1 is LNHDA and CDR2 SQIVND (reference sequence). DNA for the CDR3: TGTGCCAGTAGTATAATCGACAGAGAGACCCAGTACTTC. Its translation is CASSIIDRETQYF.

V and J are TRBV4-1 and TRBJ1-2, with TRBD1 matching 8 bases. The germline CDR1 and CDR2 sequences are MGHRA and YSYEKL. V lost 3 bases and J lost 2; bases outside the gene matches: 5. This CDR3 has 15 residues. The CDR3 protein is CASSQPGQGNYGYTF. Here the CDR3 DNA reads TGCGCCAGCAGCCAGCCCGGACAGGGAAACTATGGCTACACCTTC.

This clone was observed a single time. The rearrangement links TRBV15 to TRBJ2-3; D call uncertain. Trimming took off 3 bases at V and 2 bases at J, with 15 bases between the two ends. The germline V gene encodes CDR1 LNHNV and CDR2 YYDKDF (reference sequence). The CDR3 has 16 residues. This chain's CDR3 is CATSSPIDFLTDTQYF. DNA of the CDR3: TGTGCCACCAGCAGCCCCATAGATTTCCTCACAGATACGCAGTATTTT.

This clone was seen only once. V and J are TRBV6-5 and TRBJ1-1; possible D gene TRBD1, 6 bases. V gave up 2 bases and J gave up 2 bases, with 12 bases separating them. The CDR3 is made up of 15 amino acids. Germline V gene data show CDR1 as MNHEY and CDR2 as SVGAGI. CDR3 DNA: TGTGCCAGCAGTTACCCAGGGGTTCCCAACACTGAAGCTTTCTTT. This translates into CASSYPGVPNTEAFF.

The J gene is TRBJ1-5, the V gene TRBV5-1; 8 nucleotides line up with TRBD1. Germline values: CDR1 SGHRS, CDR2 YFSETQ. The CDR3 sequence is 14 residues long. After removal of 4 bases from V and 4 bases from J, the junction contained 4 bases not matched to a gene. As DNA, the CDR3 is TGCGCCAGCAGCGCGGGGACAGGTAATCAGCCCCAGCATTTT. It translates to CASSAGTGNQPQHF.

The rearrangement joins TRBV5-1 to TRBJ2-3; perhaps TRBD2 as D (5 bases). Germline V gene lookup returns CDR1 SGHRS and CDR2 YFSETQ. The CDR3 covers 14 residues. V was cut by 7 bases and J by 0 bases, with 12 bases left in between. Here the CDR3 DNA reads TGCGCCAGCTGCCTCCGGGATAGCACAGATACGCAGTATTTT. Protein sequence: CASCLRDSTDTQYF.

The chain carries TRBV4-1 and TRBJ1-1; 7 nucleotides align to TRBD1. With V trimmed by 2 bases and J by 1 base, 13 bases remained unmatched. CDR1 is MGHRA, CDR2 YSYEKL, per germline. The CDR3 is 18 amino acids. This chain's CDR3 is CASSQYNYRGRGNTEAFF. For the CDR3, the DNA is TGCGCCAGCAGCCAATACAACTACAGGGGAAGAGGGAACACTGAAGCTTTCTTT.

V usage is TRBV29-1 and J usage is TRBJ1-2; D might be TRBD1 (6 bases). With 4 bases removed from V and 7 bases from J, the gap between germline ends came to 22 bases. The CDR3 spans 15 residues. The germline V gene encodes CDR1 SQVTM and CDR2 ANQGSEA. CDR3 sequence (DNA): TGCAGCGTTGTGGTCATGGGGGGGGCTCCCCGTGGCTACACCTTC. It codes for CSVVVMGGAPRGYTF. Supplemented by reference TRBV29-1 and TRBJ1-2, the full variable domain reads SAVISQKPSRDICQRGTSLTIQCQVDSQVTMMFWYRQQPGQSLTLIATANQGSEATYESGFVIDKFPISRPNLTFSTLTVSNMSPEDSSIYLCSVVVMGGAPRGYTFGSGTRLTVV.

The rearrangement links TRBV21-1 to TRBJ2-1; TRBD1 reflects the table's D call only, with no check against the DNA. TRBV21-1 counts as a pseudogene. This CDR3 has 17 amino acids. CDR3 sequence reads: CASSKERSRVLSNEQFF. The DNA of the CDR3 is TGTGCCAGCAGCAAAGAAAGAAGCAGGGTTCTCTCGAATGAGCAGTTCTTC.

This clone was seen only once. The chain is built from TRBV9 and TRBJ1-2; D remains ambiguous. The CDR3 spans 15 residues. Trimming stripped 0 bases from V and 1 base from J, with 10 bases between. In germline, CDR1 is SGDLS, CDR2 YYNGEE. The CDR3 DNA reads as TGTGCCAGCAGCGTAGAGGTCGGGGATAACTATGGCTACACCTTC. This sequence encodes CASSVEVGDNYGYTF.

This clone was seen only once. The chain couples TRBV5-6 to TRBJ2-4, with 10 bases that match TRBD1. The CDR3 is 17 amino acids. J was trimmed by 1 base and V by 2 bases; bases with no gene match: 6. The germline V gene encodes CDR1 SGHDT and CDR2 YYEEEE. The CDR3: CASSLMTGGKAKNIQYF. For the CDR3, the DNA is TGTGCCAGCAGCTTAATGACAGGGGGCAAGGCCAAAAACATTCAGTACTTC. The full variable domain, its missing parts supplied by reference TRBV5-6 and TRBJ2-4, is DAGVTQSPTHLIKTRGQQVTLRCSPKSGHDTVSWYQQALGQGPQFIFQYYEEEERQRGNFPDRFSGHQFPNYSSELNVNALLLGDSALYLCASSLMTGGKAKNIQYFGAGTRLSVL.

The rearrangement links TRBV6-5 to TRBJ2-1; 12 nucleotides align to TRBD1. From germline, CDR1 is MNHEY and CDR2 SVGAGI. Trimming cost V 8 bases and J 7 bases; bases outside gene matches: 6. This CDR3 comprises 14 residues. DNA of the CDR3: TGTGCCAGCGACCGGGACAGGGGGCTAAATGAGCAGTTCTTC. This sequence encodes CASDRDRGLNEQFF.

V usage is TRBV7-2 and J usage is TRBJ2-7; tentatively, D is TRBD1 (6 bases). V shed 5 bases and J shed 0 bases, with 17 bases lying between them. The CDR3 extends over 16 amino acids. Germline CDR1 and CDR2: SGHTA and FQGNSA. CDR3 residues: CASSQDLTGVSYEQYF. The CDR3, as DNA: TGTGCCAGCAGCCAAGATTTGACAGGCGTCTCCTACGAGCAGTACTTC.

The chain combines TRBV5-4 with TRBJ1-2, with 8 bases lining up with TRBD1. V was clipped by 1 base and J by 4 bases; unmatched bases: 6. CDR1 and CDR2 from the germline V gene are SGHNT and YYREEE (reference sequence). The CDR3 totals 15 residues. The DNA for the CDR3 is TGTGCCAGCAGCTTGTTGCAGGGGGCGAGCTATGGCTACACCTTC. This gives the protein CASSLLQGASYGYTF.

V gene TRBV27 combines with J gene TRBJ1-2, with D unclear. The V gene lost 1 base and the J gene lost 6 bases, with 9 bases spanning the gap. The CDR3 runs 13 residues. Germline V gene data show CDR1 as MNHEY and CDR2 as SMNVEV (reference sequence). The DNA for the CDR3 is TGTGCCAGCAGTTTATGGGCAACTGATGGCTACACCTTC. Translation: CASSLWATDGYTF.

CDR3 in amino acids: CASSPIVFGHSPLHF. CDR3 sequence (DNA): TGTGCCAGCAGCCCCATTGTATTTGGCCATTCACCCCTCCACTTT. The genes are TRBV3-1 (or the pseudogene TRBV3-2) and TRBJ1-6; D unresolved. Between the trimmed V and J ends, which lost 4 bases and 8 bases, there was a span of 15 bases. This CDR3 is 15 amino acids long. The germline CDR1 and CDR2 sequences are LGHDT and YNNKEL (reference sequence).

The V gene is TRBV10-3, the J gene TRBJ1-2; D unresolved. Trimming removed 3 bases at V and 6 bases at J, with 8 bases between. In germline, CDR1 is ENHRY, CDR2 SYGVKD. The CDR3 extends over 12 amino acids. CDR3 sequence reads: CAISDFQDGYTF. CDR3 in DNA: TGTGCCATCAGTGATTTTCAGGATGGCTACACCTTC.

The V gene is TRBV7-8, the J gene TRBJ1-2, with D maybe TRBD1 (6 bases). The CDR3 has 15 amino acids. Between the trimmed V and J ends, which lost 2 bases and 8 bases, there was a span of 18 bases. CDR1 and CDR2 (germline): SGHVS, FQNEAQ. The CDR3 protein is CASSLTRDNRDGYTF. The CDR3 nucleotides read TGTGCCAGCAGCTTAACACGAGATAACAGGGACGGCTACACCTTC.

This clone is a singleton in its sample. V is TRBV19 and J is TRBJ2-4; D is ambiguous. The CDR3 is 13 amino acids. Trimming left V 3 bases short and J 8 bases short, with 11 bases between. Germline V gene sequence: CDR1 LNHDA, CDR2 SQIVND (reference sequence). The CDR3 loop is CASSIQATDIQYF. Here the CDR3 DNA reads TGTGCCAGTAGTATTCAGGCAACGGACATTCAGTACTTC. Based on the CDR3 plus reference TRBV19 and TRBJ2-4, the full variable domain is DGGITQSPKYLFRKEGQNVTLSCEQNLNHDAMYWYRQDPGQGLRLIYYSQIVNDFQKGDIAEGYSVSREKKESFPLTVTSAQKNPTAFYLCASSIQATDIQYFGAGTRLSVL.

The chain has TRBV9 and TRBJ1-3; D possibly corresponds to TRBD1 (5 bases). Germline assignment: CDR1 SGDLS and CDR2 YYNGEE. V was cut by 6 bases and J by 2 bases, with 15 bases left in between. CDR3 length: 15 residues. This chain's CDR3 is CASTESGGAGNTIYF. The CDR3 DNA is TGTGCCAGCACCGAATCGGGGGGGGCTGGAAACACCATATATTTT.

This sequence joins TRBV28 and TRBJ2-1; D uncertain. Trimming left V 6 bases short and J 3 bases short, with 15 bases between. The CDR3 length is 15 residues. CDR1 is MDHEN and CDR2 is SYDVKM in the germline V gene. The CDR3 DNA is TGTGCCAGCAGCCAACCCCTGGCAGTCTACAATGAGCAGTTCTTC. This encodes CASSQPLAVYNEQFF.